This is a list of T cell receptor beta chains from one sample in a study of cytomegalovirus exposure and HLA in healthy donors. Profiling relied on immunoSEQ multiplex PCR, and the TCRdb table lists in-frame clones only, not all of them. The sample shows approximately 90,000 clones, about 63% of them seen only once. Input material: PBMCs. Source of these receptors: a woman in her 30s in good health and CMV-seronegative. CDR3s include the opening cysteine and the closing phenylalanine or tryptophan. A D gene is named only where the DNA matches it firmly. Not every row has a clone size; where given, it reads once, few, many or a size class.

CACSRGRGNQPQHF TGTGCCTGCTCCAGGGGGCGCGGAAATCAGCCCCAGCATTTT TRBD1 TRBJ1-5 NA TRBV30
CASGLLSPSEDNEQFF TGTGCTAGCGGCCTACTAAGTCCTAGCGAGGACAATGAGCAGTTCTTC NA TRBJ2-1 NA TRBV12-5
CASSQEVVAGGAGELFF TGCGCCAGCAGCCAAGAGGTAGTAGCGGGAGGAGCCGGGGAGCTGTTTTTT TRBD2 TRBJ2-2 NA TRBV4-1
CASSYSRGTSGNTIYF TGTGCCAGCAGTTACTCGAGGGGGACCTCTGGAAACACCATATATTTT NA TRBJ1-3 NA TRBV6-5
CASSFPGGDGYTF TGTGCCAGCAGCTTCCCGGGCGGGGATGGCTACACCTTC NA TRBJ1-2 NA TRBV11-3
CASSVSSALDLNEQFF TGTGCCAGCAGCGTAAGTTCAGCGCTGGACTTAAATGAGCAGTTCTTC NA TRBJ2-1 once TRBV9
CSVGTSWKGETQYF TGCAGCGTCGGGACTAGCTGGAAGGGAGAGACCCAGTACTTC TRBD2 TRBJ2-5 NA TRBV29-1
CASTVLKNTGELFF TGTGCCTCGACAGTCCTAAAGAACACCGGGGAGCTGTTTTTT NA TRBJ2-2 NA TRBV30
CSVEDRAGGYF TGCAGCGTTGAAGATCGGGCGGGGGGGTACTTC TRBD2 TRBJ2-5 NA TRBV29-1
CASSPDRERHYGYTF TGTGCCAGCAGCCCAGACAGGGAGAGACACTATGGCTACACCTTC TRBD1 TRBJ1-2 NA TRBV7-9
CASSKGDTQTNEKLFF TGTGCCAGCAGCAAAGGGGACACCCAAACTAATGAAAAACTGTTTTTT NA TRBJ1-4 NA TRBV5-8
CASSPSGESYGYTF TGTGCCAGCTCACCTTCCGGGGAATCGTATGGCTACACCTTC NA TRBJ1-2 NA TRBV18
CSVQGGGVGYTGELFF TGCAGCGTTCAGGGGGGCGGGGTCGGGTACACCGGGGAGCTGTTTTTT NA TRBJ2-2 few TRBV29-1
CASSQVARETYGYTF TGTGCCAGCAGCCAGGTGGCCCGGGAGACCTATGGCTACACCTTC NA TRBJ1-2 NA TRBV5-6
CASMKSRYGYTF TGTGCCAGTATGAAGTCGAGGTATGGCTACACCTTC NA TRBJ1-2 NA TRBV19
CASSLKNTEAFF TGTGCCAGTAGCCTTAAGAACACTGAAGCTTTCTTT NA TRBJ1-1 NA TRBV5-4
CASSDRGYYGYTF TGTGCCAGCAGTGACAGGGGATACTATGGCTACACCTTC NA TRBJ1-2 NA TRBV2